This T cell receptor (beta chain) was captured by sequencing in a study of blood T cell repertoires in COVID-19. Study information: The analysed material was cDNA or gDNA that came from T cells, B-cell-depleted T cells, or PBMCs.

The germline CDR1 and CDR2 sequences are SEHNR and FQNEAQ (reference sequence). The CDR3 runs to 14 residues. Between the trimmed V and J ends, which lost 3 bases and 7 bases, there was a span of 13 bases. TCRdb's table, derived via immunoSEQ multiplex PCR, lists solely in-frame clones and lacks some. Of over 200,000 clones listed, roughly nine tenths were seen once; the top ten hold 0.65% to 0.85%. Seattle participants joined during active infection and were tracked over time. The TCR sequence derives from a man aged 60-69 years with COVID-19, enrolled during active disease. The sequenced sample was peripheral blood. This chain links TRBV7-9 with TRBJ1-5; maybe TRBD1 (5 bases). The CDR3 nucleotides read TGTGCCAGCAGCTTGGAGGGGATTAAGCAGCCCCAGCATTTT. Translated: CASSLEGIKQPQHF.